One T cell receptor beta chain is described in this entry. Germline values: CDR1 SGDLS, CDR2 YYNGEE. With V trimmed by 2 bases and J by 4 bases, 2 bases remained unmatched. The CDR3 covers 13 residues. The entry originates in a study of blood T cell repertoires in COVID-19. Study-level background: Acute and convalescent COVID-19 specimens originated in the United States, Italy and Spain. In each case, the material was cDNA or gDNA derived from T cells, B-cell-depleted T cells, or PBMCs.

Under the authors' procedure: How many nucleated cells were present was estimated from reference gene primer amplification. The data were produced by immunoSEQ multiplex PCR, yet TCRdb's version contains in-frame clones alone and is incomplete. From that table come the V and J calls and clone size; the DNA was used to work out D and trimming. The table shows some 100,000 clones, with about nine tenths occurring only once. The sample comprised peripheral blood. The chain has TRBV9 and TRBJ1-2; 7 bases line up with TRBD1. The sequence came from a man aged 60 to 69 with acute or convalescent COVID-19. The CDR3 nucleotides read TGTGCCAGCAGCGTCGGGACAGTCTATGGCTACACCTTC. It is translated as CASSVGTVYGYTF.